A single T cell receptor (beta chain) is shown here with its context. The antigen remains undetermined. This record comes from a study of T cells in localized non-small cell lung cancer. Germline values: CDR1 SGHTA, CDR2 FQGTGA. This CDR3 comprises 15 residues. Trimming took 2 bases from V and 1 from J, leaving 10 bases between them. General study results and limits: Owing to sequencing of a solitary tumor region, heterogeneity cannot be discounted.

Some clones are missing from TCRdb's copy, which holds only in-frame ones; the method was immunoSEQ multiplex PCR. The sample holds tens of thousands of clones; more than 85% are singletons and the top ten take about 7%. This TCR came from a woman aged 18-55 years with stage III lung adenocarcinoma. Material: peripheral blood, obtained before any cancer treatment. The V gene is TRBV7-3, the J gene TRBJ2-3; D may match TRBD1 or TRBD2 (5 bases each). The CDR3 DNA is TGTGCCAGCAGCTTATCCCCGGGGCGCACAGATACGCAGTATTTT. It yields the protein CASSLSPGRTDTQYF.